The T cell receptor beta chain described here comes from a study of tumor and adjacent non-tumor tissue in lung cancer (dated by TCRdb to 2017 to 2018). About the investigation overall: By cancer type, the cohort comprised eleven to twelve adenocarcinoma patients, 2 squamous cell carcinoma patients and 1 small cell lung cancer patient. The 15 enrolled patients, of whom around 10 were men and 5 were women, were aged 31 to 76 years and were diagnosed with TNM stage I to III disease. The study compared bulk TCRbeta repertoires from lung tumor tissue and matched distant non-tumor lung tissue of some 16 lung cancer patients. Sequencing generated a total of 125,075,908 productive TCRbeta reads, averaging approximately 3.8 million reads per sample. A few dozen paired specimens, one tumor and one normal lung sample per patient, were profiled by TCRbeta CDR3 sequencing. Study-wide findings and limitations: Significantly higher TCR diversity was found in younger patients, and higher tumor TCR diversity was associated with shorter overall and disease-free survival. Neither the sequencing platform nor unique molecular identifiers are named or mentioned anywhere in the methods. Tumor tissue showed significantly higher TCR diversity (inverse Simpson) than normal lung tissue, at around 450 vs 150 (P = 0.0075, Mann-Whitney U test). The cohort had only 15 or so patients, and the authors noted that larger samples and more detailed clinical data are needed. Because peripheral blood was not sequenced, blood TCRbeta repertoires in the lung cancer patients of the study were not examined. The top 100 clones accounted for a significantly larger cumulative portion of the repertoire in normal lung than in tumor tissue.

Libraries were built with multiplex PCR. For sequencing, an Illumina HiSeq 2500 was employed. TCRbeta libraries were constructed through three rounds of nested PCR with primers (Table S4) according to protocols modified from ARM-PCR. PCR products of 200-500 bp were gel-excised and purified with the QIAquick gel extraction kit before sequencing. Turning to the authors' computational methods: Reads were cleaned with Trimmomatic, merged with FLASH into complete CDR3 sequences, and assigned to V(D)J germline segments with MiTCR. Clonal diversity was computed as the inverse Simpson's index with VDJtools. In-frame sequences lacking a premature stop codon were counted as productive reads. TCRdb itself trimmed the public reads at Q25 with fastp, ran MiXCR and retained productive beta chains. Each entry is one CDR3 protein sequence, shown with its most common DNA and genes. For this entry, the V and J calls and clone size follow TCRdb and not the study's own pipeline. The sample includes over 110,000 distinct CDR3 sequences, with roughly 66% observed a single time. Of the sample, 15% to 20% falls within the top ten clones.

RNA was extracted from bulk unsorted tissue and checked for quality with a NanoDrop ND-1000 and an Agilent 2100. The donors were newly diagnosed lung cancer patients admitted for thoracic surgery in China from August to November 2014 who had not received prior chemotherapy. Patients who had received previous radiotherapy or chemotherapy, or who had another concurrent cancer, were excluded from the study. Pieces of surgical tissue measuring roughly 1-2 cm3 were kept in RNAlater solution and stored at -80 degrees C until use. This clonotype was counted a few times. This clone's antigen is unknown. No qualities accompany the bases; no much larger clone lies one base away. CDR3 length: 12 amino acids, cysteine to phenylalanine. The DNA shown is the 36-base CDR3, in frame from base 1. CDR1 and CDR2 are read off the germline V gene (reference sequence) as DFQATT and SNEGSKA. V loses 8 bases at its end and J loses 5 bases; junction bases beyond the gene matches: 5.

The chain uses TRBV20-1 and TRBJ2-3; a stretch of 9 junction bases matches TRBD1. What was sequenced was lung tumor tissue. The TCR was taken from a man aged 55 to 70 with small cell lung cancer. The CDR3 region: CSITGGRDTQYF. In nucleotides, the sequence is TGCAGTATTACAGGGGGCAGAGATACGCAGTATTTT.